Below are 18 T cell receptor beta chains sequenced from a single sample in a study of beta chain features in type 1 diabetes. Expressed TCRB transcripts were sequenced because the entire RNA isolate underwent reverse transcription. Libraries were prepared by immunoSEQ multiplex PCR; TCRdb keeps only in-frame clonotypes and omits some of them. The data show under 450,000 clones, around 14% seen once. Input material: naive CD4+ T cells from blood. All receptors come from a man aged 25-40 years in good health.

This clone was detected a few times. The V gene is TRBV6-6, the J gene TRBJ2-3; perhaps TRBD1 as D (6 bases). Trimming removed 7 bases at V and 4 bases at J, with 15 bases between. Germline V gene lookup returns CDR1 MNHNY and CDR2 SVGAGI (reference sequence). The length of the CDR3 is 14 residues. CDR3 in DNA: TGTGCCAGCAACAAACCGGGACAAGCAGATACGCAGTATTTT. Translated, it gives CASNKPGQADTQYF.

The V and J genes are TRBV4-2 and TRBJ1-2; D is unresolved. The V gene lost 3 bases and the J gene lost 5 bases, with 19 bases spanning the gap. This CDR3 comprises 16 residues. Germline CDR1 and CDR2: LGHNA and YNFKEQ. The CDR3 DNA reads TGTGCCAGCAGCCAGGACTGGGCCCTAGAAGCTTATGGCTACACCTTC. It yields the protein CASSQDWALEAYGYTF.

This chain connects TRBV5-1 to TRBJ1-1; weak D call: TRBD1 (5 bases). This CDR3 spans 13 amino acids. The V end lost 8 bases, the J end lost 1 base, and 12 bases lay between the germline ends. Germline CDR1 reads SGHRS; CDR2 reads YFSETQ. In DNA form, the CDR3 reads TGCGCCAGTAGGGACGGAAAGAACACTGAAGCTTTCTTT. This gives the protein CASRDGKNTEAFF.

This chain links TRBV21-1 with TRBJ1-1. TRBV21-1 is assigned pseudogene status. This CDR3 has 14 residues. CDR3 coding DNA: TGTGCCAGCAGCAGCGGGAAGCTGAACACTGAAGCTTTCTTT. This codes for CASSSGKLNTEAFF.

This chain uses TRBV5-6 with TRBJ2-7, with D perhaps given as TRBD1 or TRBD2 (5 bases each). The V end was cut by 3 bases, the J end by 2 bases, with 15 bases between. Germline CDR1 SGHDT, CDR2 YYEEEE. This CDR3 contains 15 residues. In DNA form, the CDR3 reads TGTGCCAGCAGCTCTTTATTGGGGGAGACCTACGAGCAGTACTTC. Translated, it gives CASSSLLGETYEQYF.

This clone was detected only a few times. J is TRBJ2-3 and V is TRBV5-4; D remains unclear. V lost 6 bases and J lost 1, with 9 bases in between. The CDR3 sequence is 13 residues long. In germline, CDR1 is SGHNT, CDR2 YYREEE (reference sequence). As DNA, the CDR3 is TGTGCCAGCAAGGACCCGGGCACAGATACGCAGTATTTT. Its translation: CASKDPGTDTQYF.

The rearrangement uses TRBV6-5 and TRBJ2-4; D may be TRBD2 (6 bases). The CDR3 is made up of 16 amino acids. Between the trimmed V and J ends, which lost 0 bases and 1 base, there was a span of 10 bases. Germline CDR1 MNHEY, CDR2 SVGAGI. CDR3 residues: CASSYSWSGAKNIQYF. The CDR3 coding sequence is TGTGCCAGCAGTTACTCCTGGAGCGGGGCCAAAAACATTCAGTACTTC.

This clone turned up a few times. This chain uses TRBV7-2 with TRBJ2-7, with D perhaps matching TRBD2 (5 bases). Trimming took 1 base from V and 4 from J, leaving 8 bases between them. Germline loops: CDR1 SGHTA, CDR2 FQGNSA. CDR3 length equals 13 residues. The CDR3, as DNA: TGTGCCAGCAGCTTAGTCGGAGGTTACGAGCAGTACGTC. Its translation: CASSLVGGYEQYV.

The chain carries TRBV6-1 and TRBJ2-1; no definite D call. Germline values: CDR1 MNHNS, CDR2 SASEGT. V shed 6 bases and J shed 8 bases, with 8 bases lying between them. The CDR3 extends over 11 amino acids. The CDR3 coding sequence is TGTGCCAGCAGCCCTCGGGATGAGCAGTTCTTC. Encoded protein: CASSPRDEQFF.

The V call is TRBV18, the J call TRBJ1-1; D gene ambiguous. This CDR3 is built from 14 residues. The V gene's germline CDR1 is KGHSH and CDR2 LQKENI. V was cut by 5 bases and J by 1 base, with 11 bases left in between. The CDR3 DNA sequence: TGTGCCAGCTCAGCAATAAATGGGAACACTGAAGCTTTCTTT. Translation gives CASSAINGNTEAFF.

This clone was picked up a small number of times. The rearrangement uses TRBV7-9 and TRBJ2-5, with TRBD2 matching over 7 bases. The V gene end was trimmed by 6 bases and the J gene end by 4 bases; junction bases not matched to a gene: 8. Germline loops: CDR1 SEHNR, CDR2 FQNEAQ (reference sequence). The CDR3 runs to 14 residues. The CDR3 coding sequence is TGTGCCAGCAGGTACGCTGGCGGGAGAGAGACCCAGTACTTC. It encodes CASRYAGGRETQYF.

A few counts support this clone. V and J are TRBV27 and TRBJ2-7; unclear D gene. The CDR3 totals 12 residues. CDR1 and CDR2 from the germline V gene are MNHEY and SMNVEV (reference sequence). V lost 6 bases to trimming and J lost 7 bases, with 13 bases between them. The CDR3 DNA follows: TGTGCCAGCAGCCCCCCCCTCGGGGAGCAGTACTTC. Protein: CASSPPLGEQYF.

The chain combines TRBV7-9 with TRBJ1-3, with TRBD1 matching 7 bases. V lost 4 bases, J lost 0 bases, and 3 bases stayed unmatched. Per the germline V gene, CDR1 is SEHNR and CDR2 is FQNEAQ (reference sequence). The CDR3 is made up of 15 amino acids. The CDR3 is CASSSRTGSGNTIYF. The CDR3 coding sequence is TGTGCCAGCAGCTCCCGGACAGGCTCTGGAAACACCATATATTTT.

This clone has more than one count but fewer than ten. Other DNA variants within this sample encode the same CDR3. The CDR3 protein is CASNLNTGELFF. For the CDR3, the DNA is TGTGCCAGCAACCTTAACACCGGGGAGCTGTTTTTT. The rearrangement joins TRBV7-9 to TRBJ2-2, with D unclear. The CDR3 has 12 residues. Germline CDR1 reads SEHNR; CDR2 reads FQNEAQ (reference sequence). Trimming removed 7 bases from V and 2 bases from J, with 5 bases in between. Filled out from reference TRBV7-9 and TRBJ2-2, the complete variable domain reads DTGVSQNPRHKITKRGQNVTFRCDPISEHNRLYWYRQTLGQGPEFLTYFQNEAQLEKSRLLSDRFSAERPKGSFSTLEIQRTEQGDSAMYLCASNLNTGELFFGEGSRLTVL.

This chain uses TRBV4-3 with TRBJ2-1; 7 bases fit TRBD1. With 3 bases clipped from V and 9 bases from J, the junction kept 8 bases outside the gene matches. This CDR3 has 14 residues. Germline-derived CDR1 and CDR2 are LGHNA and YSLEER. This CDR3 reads CASSHPGGESEQFF. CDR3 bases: TGCGCCAGCAGCCACCCAGGGGGAGAGTCTGAGCAGTTCTTC.

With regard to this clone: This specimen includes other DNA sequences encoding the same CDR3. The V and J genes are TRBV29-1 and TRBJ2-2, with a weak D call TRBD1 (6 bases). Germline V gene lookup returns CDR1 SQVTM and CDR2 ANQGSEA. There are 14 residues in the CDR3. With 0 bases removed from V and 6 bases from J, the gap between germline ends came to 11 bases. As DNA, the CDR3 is TGCAGCGTTGAAGATAGGCAGGGGCCCGGGGAGCTGTTTTTT. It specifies CSVEDRQGPGELFF.

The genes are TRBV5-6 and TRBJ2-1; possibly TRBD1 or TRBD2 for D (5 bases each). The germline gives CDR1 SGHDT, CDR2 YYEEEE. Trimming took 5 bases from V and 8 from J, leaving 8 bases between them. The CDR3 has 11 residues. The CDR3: CASSVGDEQFF. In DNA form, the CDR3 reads TGTGCCAGCAGTGTGGGGGATGAGCAGTTCTTC. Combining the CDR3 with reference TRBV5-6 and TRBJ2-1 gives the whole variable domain DAGVTQSPTHLIKTRGQQVTLRCSPKSGHDTVSWYQQALGQGPQFIFQYYEEEERQRGNFPDRFSGHQFPNYSSELNVNALLLGDSALYLCASSVGDEQFFGPGTRLTVL.

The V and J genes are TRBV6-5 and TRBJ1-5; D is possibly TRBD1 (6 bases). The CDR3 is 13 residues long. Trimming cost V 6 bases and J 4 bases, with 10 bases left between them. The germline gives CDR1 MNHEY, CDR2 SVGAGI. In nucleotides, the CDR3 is TGTGCCAGCAGGAGGACAGCAAATCAGCCCCAGCATTTT. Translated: CASRRTANQPQHF.